Below, 9 T cell receptor beta chains from the same sample are listed, as sequenced in a study of spatial heterogeneity in lung cancer. Each CDR3 protein is one row after TCRdb ran MiXCR on the 5' RACE reads. The table shows about 120,000 distinct CDR3 sequences, with 9.5% to 15% occurring only once. Time point specified: blood at routine non-recurrence follow-up after resection. From tumor, nontumor lung or frozen PBMC, whole RNA was taken unsorted for sequencing. Here the sequenced sample was PBMCs, taken at follow-up. The receptors shown here come from a male donor with early-stage non-small cell lung cancer.

The V gene is TRBV4-2, the J gene TRBJ1-2; D gene uncertain. In germline, CDR1 is LGHNA, CDR2 YNFKEQ. V was shortened by 1 base and J by 7 bases, with 4 bases between the two germline ends. This CDR3 is built from 11 residues. The DNA for the CDR3 is TGTGCCAGCAGCCAAGGAGGTGGCTACACCTTC. This codes for CASSQGGGYTF.

In its sample, this clonotype was seen many times. This chain uses TRBV28 with TRBJ2-4, with 13 bases lining up with TRBD2. The CDR3 contains 14 residues. CDR1 MDHEN and CDR2 SYDVKM come from the germline V gene. With V trimmed by 7 bases and J by 6 bases, 3 bases remained unmatched. CDR3 coding DNA: TGTGCCAGCACCCGGACTAGCGGGGGAAACATTCAGTACTTC. Amino acids: CASTRTSGGNIQYF.

This clonotype has a count of ten or more. The V gene is TRBV7-9, the J gene TRBJ2-3; a possible D gene is TRBD2 (5 bases). V lost 6 bases, J lost 1 base, and 11 bases lay in between. Germline V CDR1 and CDR2: SEHNR, FQNEAQ (reference sequence). There are 14 residues in the CDR3. The CDR3 here is CASSTDGGTDTQYF. The CDR3 bases are TGTGCCAGCAGTACTGACGGGGGCACAGATACGCAGTATTTT.

This clonotype came up many times. The gene calls are TRBV28 and TRBJ1-2, with unresolved D. The CDR3 is made up of 14 amino acids. From germline, CDR1 is MDHEN and CDR2 SYDVKM. V gave up 6 bases and J gave up 0 bases, with 11 bases separating them. CDR3 in DNA: TGTGCCAGCAGGGTGACTGGTTCTAACTATGGCTACACCTTC. Protein: CASRVTGSNYGYTF.

This rearrangement joins TRBV6-5 to TRBJ2-7; 9 bases map to TRBD1. This CDR3 has 15 amino acids. The V gene's germline CDR1 is MNHEY and CDR2 SVGAGI. The J segment lost 3 bases and the V segment lost 6 bases, leaving 9 bases of the junction unmatched. The CDR3 sequence: CASSRPGTGNYEQYF. CDR3 DNA sequence: TGTGCCAGCAGCCGCCCCGGGACAGGGAACTACGAGCAGTACTTC.

At least ten counts were recorded for this clonotype. The V and J genes are TRBV6-2 or TRBV6-3 and TRBJ1-2; D gene unclear. Germline CDR1 MNHEY, CDR2 SVGEGT. There are 12 residues in the CDR3. V dropped 8 bases and J dropped 4 bases, with 11 bases sitting between them. The CDR3 DNA is TGTGCCAGCGCGGATGCGAGCTATGGCTACACCTTC. Its protein product is CASADASYGYTF.

This clonotype was seen a handful of times. The chain links TRBV20-1 to TRBJ2-6; D is uncertain. The germline V gene has CDR1 DFQATT and CDR2 SNEGSKA (reference sequence). The CDR3 sequence is 15 residues long. V lost 0 bases and J lost 0, with 6 bases in between. The CDR3 DNA reads as TGCAGTGCTAGAGAGGGTACCTCTGGGGCCAACGTCCTGACTTTC. Translating it yields CSAREGTSGANVLTF.

This clonotype was detected a few times. The genes are TRBV20-1 and TRBJ1-1; the D is unclear. In germline, CDR1 is DFQATT, CDR2 SNEGSKA (reference sequence). The CDR3 runs 12 residues. Between the trimmed V and J ends, which lost 0 bases and 4 bases, there was a span of 6 bases. This chain's CDR3 is CSARDGSTEAFF. CDR3 nucleotides: TGCAGTGCTAGAGATGGGAGCACTGAAGCTTTCTTT.

There are a few counts of this clonotype. The chain joins TRBV5-1 to TRBJ2-5, with D tentatively TRBD1 (5 bases). The CDR3 length is 16 residues. The V and J ends lost 1 base and 1 base respectively, with 14 bases between them. The germline gives CDR1 SGHRS, CDR2 YFSETQ. CDR3 sequence (DNA): TGCGCCAGCAGCTTGTCGGCAGGGCTCGTCCAAGAGACCCAGTACTTC. It specifies CASSLSAGLVQETQYF.